This record concerns one TCR beta chain sequence. Its antigen is as yet unknown. This sample stems from a study of cytomegalovirus exposure and HLA in healthy donors. Study-wide points: Through in vitro validation, three CMV-associated chains were shown to be specific for CMV antigens.

PCR was performed using 60 Vbeta and 13 Jbeta primers. Sequencing used immunoSEQ multiplex PCR; TCRdb keeps in-frame clones, though not all of them. The sample carries some 130,000 clones, 70% to 75% recorded once. The CDR3 length is 17 residues. Material for sequencing was PBMCs. The clonotype comes from a man aged 30 to 45 in good health and CMV-seronegative. The rearrangement uses TRBV21-1 and TRBJ1-6; TRBD1, the D gene given by the table, was not confirmed from the DNA. TRBV21-1 is marked as a pseudogene. The CDR3 DNA is TGTGCCAGCAGCGCACAGGACAGGACGAACAACAATTCACCCCTCCACTTT. It encodes CASSAQDRTNNNSPLHF.